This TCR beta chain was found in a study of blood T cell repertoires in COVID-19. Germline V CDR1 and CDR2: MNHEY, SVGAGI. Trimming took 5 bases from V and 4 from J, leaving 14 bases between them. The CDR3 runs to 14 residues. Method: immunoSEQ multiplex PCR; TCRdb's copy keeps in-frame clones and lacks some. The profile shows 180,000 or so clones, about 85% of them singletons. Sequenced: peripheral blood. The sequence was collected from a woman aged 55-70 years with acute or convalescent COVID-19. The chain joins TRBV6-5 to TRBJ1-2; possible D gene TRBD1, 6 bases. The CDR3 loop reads CASSIQGSGYGYTF. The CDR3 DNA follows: TGTGCCAGCAGTATACAGGGTTCGGGCTATGGCTACACCTTC.